This passage covers 24 T cell receptor beta chains from one sample sequenced in a study of shared clonotypes between healthy human individuals. Naive CD8 isolation took CD45RO-negative cells positively selected for CCR7 and excluded terminally differentiated effector memory CD45RA+ cells. Data came from immunoSEQ multiplex PCR; TCRdb stores just in-frame clones and leaves some out. The sample comprises approximately 1.9 million clones, around 93% of which are singletons, and about 1.6% rests with the top ten. Sequencing input: naive CD8+ T cells from PBMCs. Receptors originate from a man younger than 35 in good health. Some clones in this sample may be carry-over from other donors' samples.

The genes are TRBV4-1 and TRBJ1-2; D uncertain. The CDR3 covers 16 residues. The V gene's germline CDR1 is MGHRA and CDR2 YSYEKL. The V and J ends lost 0 bases and 3 bases respectively, with 14 bases between them. CDR3 sequence (DNA): TGCGCCAGCAGCCAAGATCGGCGGACCGCGGACTATGGCTACACCTTC. Its protein is CASSQDRRTADYGYTF.

The DNA for the CDR3 is TGTGCCAGCAGTGAGGGAGGACATCGGGAAGGGGATCAGCCCCAGCATTTT. Protein: CASSEGGHREGDQPQHF. This chain links TRBV2 with TRBJ1-5; the D gene is possibly TRBD1 (5 bases). Germline V gene data show CDR1 as SNHLY and CDR2 as FYNNEI. This CDR3 spans 17 amino acids. The V gene lost 3 bases and the J gene lost 5 bases, with 20 bases spanning the gap.

The chain is built from TRBV7-2 and TRBJ1-2; 7 nucleotides match TRBD1. The CDR3 consists of 15 residues. V lost 5 bases to trimming and J lost 2 bases; unmatched junction nucleotides: 8. The V gene's germline CDR1 is SGHTA and CDR2 FQGNSA. Here the CDR3 DNA reads TGTGCCAGCAGCACTAGACAGGGTCCCAACTATGGCTACACCTTC. Residues: CASSTRQGPNYGYTF.

The rearrangement joins TRBV9 to TRBJ2-5; possibly TRBD2 for D (7 bases). V lost 3 bases, J lost 5 bases, and 14 bases lay in between. The CDR3 is made up of 14 amino acids. Germline V lookup: CDR1 SGDLS, CDR2 YYNGEE. The CDR3 region has the DNA TGTGCCAGCAGCGCCGGGACGGGGGGCGAGACCCAGTACTTC. Protein: CASSAGTGGETQYF.

The CDR3 nucleotides are TGCGCCAGCAGCTTTATAAGGGGGCAGGACACTGAAGCTTTCTTT. Amino acids: CASSFIRGQDTEAFF. This rearrangement joins TRBV5-1 to TRBJ1-1, with 7 bases matching TRBD1. Per the germline V gene, CDR1 is SGHRS and CDR2 is YFSETQ. Germline trimming cut 2 bases from V and 3 bases from J; bases unmatched to any gene: 7. The CDR3 is 15 residues long.

The chain links TRBV29-1 to TRBJ2-2; D possibly corresponds to TRBD1 (5 bases). The CDR3 length is 12 residues. Germline V gives CDR1 SQVTM, CDR2 ANQGSEA. CDR3 in DNA: TGCAGTGTAGCAGGGAAGTCCGGGGAGCTGTTTTTT. This gives the protein CSVAGKSGELFF.

As concerns this clone: At the DNA level, this CDR3 is encoded by other sequences in the same sample as well. The rearrangement joins TRBV28 to TRBJ1-5; a weak D match, TRBD1 (5 bases). The CDR3 loop spans 14 amino acids. Germline CDR1 MDHEN, CDR2 SYDVKM. The V end was cut by 3 bases, the J end by 4 bases, with 10 bases between. CDR3 region: CASSLRGWNQPQHF. The CDR3 DNA sequence: TGTGCCAGCAGTTTGCGGGGGTGGAATCAGCCCCAGCATTTT.

The chain links TRBV11-2 to TRBJ2-7; 7 bases align to TRBD1. This CDR3 has 12 residues. Germline values: CDR1 SGHAT, CDR2 FQNNGV. After removal of 5 bases from V and 6 bases from J, the junction contained 4 bases not matched to a gene. The CDR3 protein is CASSIRDSEQYF. The CDR3 DNA reads as TGTGCCAGCAGCATCCGGGACAGCGAGCAGTACTTC.

V is TRBV30 and J is TRBJ1-1; 7 bases map to TRBD1. Trimming at V came to 2 bases and at J to 6 bases, leaving 9 bases not matched to a gene. Germline V gives CDR1 GTSNPN, CDR2 SVGIG (reference sequence). The CDR3 is 14 residues long. The CDR3 sequence is CAWSPTGFGAEAFF. As DNA, the CDR3 is TGTGCCTGGAGTCCGACAGGGTTCGGGGCTGAAGCTTTCTTT.

This clone was detected a few times. The chain is built from TRBV15 and TRBJ1-1; D gene ambiguous. Germline loops: CDR1 LNHNV, CDR2 YYDKDF (reference sequence). The V end lost 3 bases, the J end lost 0 bases, and 5 bases lay between the germline ends. CDR3 size: 13 residues. The CDR3 DNA is TGTGCCACCAGCAGCAGACTGAACACTGAAGCTTTCTTT. Protein product: CATSSRLNTEAFF.

This clone was detected only once. The rearrangement links TRBV4-1 to TRBJ1-5, with D maybe TRBD1 (5 bases). Germline V lookup: CDR1 MGHRA, CDR2 YSYEKL. Deletions cut 2 bases from V and 6 bases from J, with 11 bases between. The CDR3 spans 14 residues. The CDR3 sequence is CASSQLSGGQPQHF. The CDR3 nucleotides read TGCGCCAGCAGCCAACTTTCCGGGGGTCAGCCCCAGCATTTT.

V is TRBV6-5 and J is TRBJ2-7; TRBD2 agrees at 10 bases. V lost 7 bases, J lost 4 bases, and 4 bases stayed unmatched. Germline assignment: CDR1 MNHEY and CDR2 SVGAGI. The CDR3 has 13 residues. The CDR3 nucleotides are TGTGCCAGCATGTTAGCGGGAGGTTACGAGCAGTACTTC. Its protein product is CASMLAGGYEQYF.

The V gene is TRBV19, the J gene TRBJ1-1; D is uncertain. In germline, CDR1 is LNHDA, CDR2 SQIVND (reference sequence). The CDR3 has 13 residues. The germline V and J ends were trimmed by 3 bases and 6 bases, with 11 bases remaining between them. In DNA form, the CDR3 reads TGTGCCAGTAGTATTTACAGAGACGCTGAAGCTTTCTTT. Encoded protein: CASSIYRDAEAFF.

The chain couples TRBV19 to TRBJ1-2; the match to TRBD1 covers 10 bases. Germline CDR1 is LNHDA and CDR2 is SQIVND (reference sequence). With 9 bases clipped from V and 10 bases from J, the junction kept 8 bases outside the gene matches. The CDR3 length is 12 residues. The CDR3 DNA reads as TGTGCCAGCGCCGGGACAGGGGATGACTACACCTTC. Amino acid sequence: CASAGTGDDYTF.

The V gene is TRBV28, the J gene TRBJ2-7; D is ambiguous. The CDR3 totals 14 residues. Deletions cut 6 bases from V and 4 bases from J, with 16 bases between. Germline assignment: CDR1 MDHEN and CDR2 SYDVKM. The CDR3 spells CASRPTGSGYEQYF. CDR3 nucleotides: TGTGCCAGCAGGCCTACCGGGTCTGGGTACGAGCAGTACTTC.

The rearrangement joins TRBV2 to TRBJ1-2; 11 nucleotides agree with TRBD1. The germline gives CDR1 SNHLY, CDR2 FYNNEI. CDR3 length equals 19 residues. V lost 5 bases, J lost 1 base, and 15 bases stayed unmatched. In nucleotides, the CDR3 is TGTGCCAGCAGTACCCAGTCGGGACAGGGGGTCCCAAATAACTATGGCTACACCTTC. Protein: CASSTQSGQGVPNNYGYTF. The whole variable domain, remainder taken from reference TRBV2 and TRBJ1-2, is EPEVTQTPSHQVTQMGQEVILRCVPISNHLYFYWYRQILGQKVEFLVSFYNNEISEKSEIFDDQFSVERPDGSNFTLKIRSTKLEDSAMYFCASSTQSGQGVPNNYGYTFGSGTRLTVV.

J is TRBJ1-3 and V is TRBV19; weak D call: TRBD1 (5 bases). There are 18 residues in the CDR3. The V end lost 3 bases, the J end lost 0 bases, and 18 bases lay between the germline ends. The germline gives CDR1 LNHDA, CDR2 SQIVND (reference sequence). This CDR3 is CASSIGGGVPSSGNTIYF. As DNA, the CDR3 is TGTGCCAGTAGTATCGGGGGAGGGGTCCCGAGCTCTGGAAACACCATATATTTT.

This clone occurred once. V gene TRBV7-6 combines with J gene TRBJ1-3; D is uncertain. V was pared by 2 bases and J by 2 bases, with 7 bases between. The CDR3 covers 14 residues. The germline gives CDR1 SGHVS, CDR2 FNYEAQ. The CDR3 loop is CASSLNGPGNTIYF. The CDR3 nucleotides are TGTGCCAGCAGCTTAAACGGTCCTGGAAACACCATATATTTT.

This chain connects TRBV7-8 to TRBJ2-1; 7 positions agree with TRBD2. The germline V gene encodes CDR1 SGHVS and CDR2 FQNEAQ. The CDR3 sequence is 16 residues long. V dropped 4 bases and J dropped 2; count of bases not matched to a gene: 8. The CDR3 DNA is TGTGCCAGCAGCTCCTTAGCGGGTCAGACCTACAATGAGCAGTTCTTC. Translation gives CASSSLAGQTYNEQFF. The whole variable domain, remainder taken from reference TRBV7-8 and TRBJ2-1, is GAGVSQSPRYKVAKRGQDVALRCDPISGHVSLFWYQQALGQGPEFLTYFQNEAQLDKSGLPSDRFFAERPEGSVSTLKIQRTQQEDSAVYLCASSSLAGQTYNEQFFGPGTRLTVL.

V is TRBV7-3 and J is TRBJ2-2; possibly TRBD2 for D (5 bases). CDR3 size: 12 residues. Looked up from germline, CDR1 is SGHTA and CDR2 is FQGTGA. Trimming stripped 8 bases from V and 5 bases from J, with 9 bases between. The CDR3 DNA sequence: TGTGCCAGCGCTGAGCGGACCGGGGAGCTGTTTTTT. The encoded protein is CASAERTGELFF.

Remarks on this clone: Other nucleotide sequences from this sample produce the same CDR3. This sequence joins TRBV7-9 and TRBJ2-7; D might be TRBD1 (6 bases). V lost 1 base and J lost 6, with 7 bases in between. The CDR3 is 12 amino acids. Germline V gene data show CDR1 as SEHNR and CDR2 as FQNEAQ (reference sequence). Here the CDR3 DNA reads TGTGCCAGCAGCTTAGGAGGGGGCGAGCAGTACTTC. This translates into CASSLGGGEQYF.

The chain is built from TRBV19 and TRBJ2-2, with 9 bases lining up with TRBD1. The CDR3 is 14 residues long. Trimming removed 5 bases from V and 7 bases from J; junction bases left unmatched: 5. In germline, CDR1 is LNHDA, CDR2 SQIVND (reference sequence). The CDR3 DNA is TGTGCCAGTAGTTCCGGACAGGGGTACGGGGAGCTGTTTTTT. It encodes CASSSGQGYGELFF.

The V and J genes are TRBV28 and TRBJ1-2; TRBD1 is a possible D gene (5 bases). In germline, CDR1 is MDHEN, CDR2 SYDVKM. This CDR3 spans 16 amino acids. Trimming took 5 bases from V and 6 from J, leaving 22 bases between them. CDR3 bases: TGTGCCAGCAGTCTTACGGGGGTCTCCTCTACAGATGGCTACACCTTC. Residues: CASSLTGVSSTDGYTF.

V usage is TRBV5-7 and J usage is TRBJ2-5; 8 bases match TRBD1. TRBV5-7 is designated an ORF whose function remains uncertain. The CDR3 length is 19 residues. J gave up 3 bases and V 4 bases, and 20 bases lay outside the gene matches. CDR3 in DNA: TGTGCCAGCAGCACCCGGACAGGGCTAATACCCACCCCTAAAGAGACCCAGTACTTC. Protein: CASSTRTGLIPTPKETQYF.